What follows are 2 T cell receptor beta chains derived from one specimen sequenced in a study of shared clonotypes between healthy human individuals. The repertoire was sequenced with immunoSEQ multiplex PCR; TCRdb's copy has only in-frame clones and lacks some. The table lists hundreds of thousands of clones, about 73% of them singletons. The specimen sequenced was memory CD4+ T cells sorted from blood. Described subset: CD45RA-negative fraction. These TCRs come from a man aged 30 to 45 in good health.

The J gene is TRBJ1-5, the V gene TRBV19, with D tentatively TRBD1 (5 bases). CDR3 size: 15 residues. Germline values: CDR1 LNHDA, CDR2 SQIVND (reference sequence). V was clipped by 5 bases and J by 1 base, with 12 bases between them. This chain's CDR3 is CASSPQGGSNQPQHF. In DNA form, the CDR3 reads TGTGCCAGTAGTCCCCAGGGCGGGAGCAATCAGCCCCAGCATTTT.

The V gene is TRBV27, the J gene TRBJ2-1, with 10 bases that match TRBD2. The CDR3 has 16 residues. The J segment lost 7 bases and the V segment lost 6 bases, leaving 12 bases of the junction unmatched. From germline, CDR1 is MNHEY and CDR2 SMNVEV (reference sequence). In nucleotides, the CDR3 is TGTGCCAGCAGCGGGGGTCGGGGACTAGCGTTTAATGAGCAGTTCTTC. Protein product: CASSGGRGLAFNEQFF.